The present entry profiles one T cell receptor beta chain with its context. These data are taken from a study of blood T cell repertoires in COVID-19. Across the study: Acute and convalescent COVID-19 samples came from the United States, Italy and Spain. Sources were T cells, B-cell-depleted T cells, or PBMCs; the material itself was cDNA or gDNA.

The repertoire was sequenced with immunoSEQ multiplex PCR; TCRdb's copy has only in-frame clones and lacks some. The sample consists of about 230,000 clones, 65% to 90% of them appearing once. From germline, CDR1 is SGHVS and CDR2 FQNEAQ. Trimming stripped 5 bases from V and 4 bases from J, with 5 bases between. The length of the CDR3 is 11 residues. J is TRBJ1-2 and V is TRBV7-8; D gene unclear. The source material was peripheral blood. The clonotype was recovered from a man in his fifties or sixties with COVID-19, enrolled during active disease. CDR3 amino acids: CASSPGYGYTF. The CDR3 nucleotides are TGTGCCAGCAGCCCCGGCTATGGCTACACCTTC.